This T cell receptor beta chain was sequenced in a study of T cell responses to AZD1222 COVID-19 vaccine. The method was immunoSEQ multiplex PCR; TCRdb's version includes in-frame clones alone and lacks a portion of them. Of 200,000 to 250,000 clones detected, 85% to 95% appear once; the ten largest clones hold more than 0.8%. V lost 5 bases to trimming and J lost 6 bases; unmatched junction nucleotides: 7. This CDR3 has 15 amino acids. Germline V gives CDR1 SGHVS, CDR2 FQNEAQ. General study points: There were mostly white British donors and more females than males, and clonal diversity was possibly underestimated. Receipt of two AZD1222 doses was followed by a rise in Spike-specific TCR breadth and depth.

Remarks on this clone: Antigen specificity is unknown.

Source: peripheral blood, taken on day 0 of MenACWY control vaccination. This clonotype was obtained from an adult in good health. The chain uses TRBV7-8 and TRBJ1-5; the match to TRBD1 covers 10 bases. The CDR3, as DNA: TGTGCCAGCAGCCACGGGACAGGGGTTGTTCAGCCCCAGCATTTT. Protein: CASSHGTGVVQPQHF.